The 4 T cell receptor beta chains given below trace back to one sample, sequenced in a study of blood T cell repertoires in COVID-19. Assay used: immunoSEQ multiplex PCR; TCRdb lists only in-frame clones, some missing. The sample records about 300,000 clones, roughly nine tenths being singletons. Sample: peripheral blood. These receptors were obtained from a man aged 18 to 30 who had recovered from COVID-19.

The chain has TRBV5-1 and TRBJ1-5; TRBD1 might be the D (5 bases). This CDR3 spans 16 amino acids. The germline V gene encodes CDR1 SGHRS and CDR2 YFSETQ. Trimming removed 4 bases at V and 4 bases at J, with 18 bases between. The CDR3 region is CASSPTPYGGNQPQHF. CDR3 DNA: TGCGCCAGCAGCCCTACCCCGTACGGGGGGAATCAGCCCCAGCATTTT.

V usage is TRBV6-5 and J usage is TRBJ1-2; possibly TRBD1 for D (6 bases). V was cut by 6 bases and J by 8 bases, with 16 bases left in between. The CDR3 sequence is 13 residues long. Germline V gives CDR1 MNHEY, CDR2 SVGAGI. CDR3 protein: CASSLDSVSGYTF. The DNA for the CDR3 is TGTGCCAGCAGCTTGGACAGTGTGTCCGGCTACACCTTC.

The V gene is TRBV11-2, the J gene TRBJ1-6, with a possible D match to TRBD1 (5 bases). Germline CDR1 is SGHAT and CDR2 is FQNNGV. V lost 0 bases, J lost 14 bases, and 11 bases lay in between. The CDR3 length is 13 residues. The CDR3 sequence is CASSLEQGLALHF. The CDR3 nucleotides are TGTGCCAGCAGCTTAGAGCAGGGTTTAGCCCTCCACTTT.

The chain links TRBV7-9 to TRBJ2-7; TRBD1 aligns across 7 bases. V gave up 5 bases and J gave up 6 bases; unmatched junction bases: 10. The length of the CDR3 is 14 residues. Germline assignment: CDR1 SEHNR and CDR2 FQNEAQ (reference sequence). The CDR3 nucleotides read TGTGCCAGCAGCCACACAGGGGCGCGGGTCGAGCAGTACTTC. This encodes CASSHTGARVEQYF.